This T cell receptor beta chain is from a study of spatial heterogeneity in lung cancer. TCRdb re-called the 5' RACE reads with MiXCR, one entry per CDR3 protein. There are about 13,000 distinct CDR3 sequences in the sample; 5.2% occur only once, and 35% to 40% lies in the top ten. The time point is: sample taken at primary tumor resection. Sequencing covered unsorted whole RNA taken from tumor, nontumor lung or frozen PBMC. The CDR3 extends over 17 amino acids. The V gene's germline CDR1 is KGHSH and CDR2 LQKENI. Trimming stripped 6 bases from V and 0 bases from J, with 15 bases between. This clonotype was detected ten times or more. Because this beta chain is a stray read in a library intended to capture alpha chains, its abundance should not be given much weight.

The chain has TRBV18 and TRBJ2-6; D may be TRBD1 (5 bases). Sequencing was performed on lung tumor tissue, taken at surgery. The clonotype was recovered from a human donor with early-stage non-small cell lung cancer. This CDR3 is CASSPMTANSGANVLTF. DNA for the CDR3: TGTGCCAGCTCCCCAATGACAGCCAACTCTGGGGCCAACGTCCTGACTTTC.